These 10 T cell receptor beta chains were all obtained from the same sample, sequenced in a study of blood T cell repertoires in COVID-19. TCRdb's table, derived via immunoSEQ multiplex PCR, lists solely in-frame clones and lacks some. The data hold hundreds of thousands of clones, with 80% to 90% observed a single time. The specimen was peripheral blood. Receptors were obtained from a woman in her 40s with active or convalescent COVID-19.

V gene TRBV18 combines with J gene TRBJ2-2; TRBD2 is a possible D gene (7 bases). The CDR3 contains 18 residues. Germline CDR1 KGHSH, CDR2 LQKENI. Trimming left V 6 bases short and J 3 bases short, with 23 bases between. CDR3 nucleotides: TGTGCCAGCTCCCGTAGGGGGGGCACAGGGTCGGACACCGGGGAGCTGTTTTTT. Amino acids: CASSRRGGTGSDTGELFF.

The chain recombines TRBV3-1 (or the pseudogene TRBV3-2) with TRBJ2-2; D gene unclear. Deletions cut 0 bases from V and 6 bases from J, with 8 bases between. This CDR3 has 14 residues. Per germline, CDR1 LGHDT and CDR2 YNNKEL (reference sequence). The CDR3 DNA sequence: TGTGCCAGCAGCCAAGATGCGGATTCCGGGGAGCTGTTTTTT. Translation gives CASSQDADSGELFF.

This clone has only a few counts. The J gene is TRBJ1-1, the V gene TRBV6-5; D is possibly TRBD1 (6 bases). CDR1 MNHEY and CDR2 SVGAGI come from the germline V gene. The CDR3 is 13 residues long. Trimming left V 7 bases short and J 1 base short, with 10 bases between. CDR3 sequence reads: CASIGRGNTEAFF. CDR3 bases: TGTGCCAGCATAGGCAGGGGGAACACTGAAGCTTTCTTT.

This clone has a handful of counts. Here the CDR3 reads CASSQVNRGSGNQPQHF. The CDR3, as DNA: TGCGCCAGCAGCCAAGTTAACAGGGGTTCGGGCAATCAGCCCCAGCATTTT. The chain combines TRBV4-1 with TRBJ1-5; TRBD1 agrees at 7 bases. The CDR3 is 17 amino acids. Unmatched junction bases numbered 8, after V lost 1 base and J lost 2 bases. The germline V gene has CDR1 MGHRA and CDR2 YSYEKL.

The chain carries TRBV5-1 and TRBJ2-7; 10 bases are a match to TRBD2. CDR3 length: 15 amino acids. CDR1 and CDR2 (germline): SGHRS, YFSETQ. The junction had 9 bases not matched to a gene; V was cut back by 4 bases and J by 5 bases. In DNA form, the CDR3 reads TGCGCCAGCAGCCCCGGGCTGCTAGCGGGAGACGAGCAGTACTTC. This sequence encodes CASSPGLLAGDEQYF. Drawing the rest from reference TRBV5-1 and TRBJ2-7, the complete variable domain is KAGVTQTPRYLIKTRGQQVTLSCSPISGHRSVSWYQQTPGQGLQFLFEYFSETQRNKGNFPGRFSGRQFSNSRSEMNVSTLELGDSALYLCASSPGLLAGDEQYFGPGTRLTVT.

This clone has only a few counts. The chain couples TRBV11-3 to TRBJ1-2; no firm D call. The CDR3 contains 14 residues. Germline V gives CDR1 SGHNT, CDR2 YENEEA. V gave up 3 bases and J gave up 8 bases, with 16 bases separating them. In DNA, the CDR3 is TGTGCCAGCAGCTTGGTTGGGGAGACCTGGGGCTACACCTTC. Its protein is CASSLVGETWGYTF.

The chain employs TRBV6-6 and TRBJ1-4; TRBD1 might be the D (6 bases). In germline, CDR1 is MNHNY, CDR2 SVGAGI (reference sequence). This CDR3 contains 12 residues. Trimming removed 6 bases from V and 4 bases from J, with 6 bases in between. Here the CDR3 reads CASRQGNEKLFF. The CDR3 region has the DNA TGTGCCAGCAGACAGGGTAATGAAAAACTGTTTTTT.

The genes are TRBV14 and TRBJ1-3, with 7 bases identical to TRBD1. Losses at the gene ends were 4 bases for V and 3 bases for J; bases not matched to a gene: 6. CDR3 length: 15 amino acids. Germline V gene lookup returns CDR1 SGHDN and CDR2 FVKESK. The CDR3 bases are TGTGCCAGCAGCCTCGGGACAGTTCGTGGAAACACCATATATTTT. Protein: CASSLGTVRGNTIYF.

This clone was counted a few times. CDR3 bases: TGTGCCAGCAGTTTTAAGGCTGCGGGAGAGCAGTACTTC. Protein sequence: CASSFKAAGEQYF. V gene TRBV6-5 combines with J gene TRBJ2-7; the D gene is possibly TRBD2 (6 bases). From germline, CDR1 is MNHEY and CDR2 SVGAGI. This CDR3 has 13 residues. The V end was cut by 4 bases, the J end by 7 bases, with 14 bases between.

A note on this clone: The germline gene is not matched at one end of the junction; a read error may be the cause. This same CDR3 is encoded by further DNA sequences in the sample. This chain joins TRBV19 and TRBJ2-7; 9 bases agree with TRBD2. Germline CDR1 reads LNHDA; CDR2 reads SQIVND (reference sequence). The CDR3 length is 19 residues. The CDR3 loop is CASSATTLGGAGGRWEQYF. The CDR3 DNA reads as TGTGCCAGTAGTGCAACAACCCTAGGGGGTGCGGGAGGGCGATGGGAGCAGTACTTT.